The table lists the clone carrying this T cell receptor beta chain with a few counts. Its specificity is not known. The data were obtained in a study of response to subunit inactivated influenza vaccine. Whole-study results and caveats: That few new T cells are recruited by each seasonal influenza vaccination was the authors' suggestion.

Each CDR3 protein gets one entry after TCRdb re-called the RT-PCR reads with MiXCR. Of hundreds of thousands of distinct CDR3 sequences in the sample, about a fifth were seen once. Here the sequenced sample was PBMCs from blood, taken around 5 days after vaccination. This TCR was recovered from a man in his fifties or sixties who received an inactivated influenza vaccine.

This CDR3 reads CAISEWETQYF. The CDR3 DNA reads TGTGCCATCAGTGAATGGGAGACCCAGTACTTC. The chain is built from TRBV10-3 and TRBJ2-5; D remains ambiguous. Germline CDR1 is ENHRY and CDR2 is SYGVKD. This CDR3 is built from 11 residues. V was trimmed by 3 bases and J by 5 bases, leaving 4 bases between them.